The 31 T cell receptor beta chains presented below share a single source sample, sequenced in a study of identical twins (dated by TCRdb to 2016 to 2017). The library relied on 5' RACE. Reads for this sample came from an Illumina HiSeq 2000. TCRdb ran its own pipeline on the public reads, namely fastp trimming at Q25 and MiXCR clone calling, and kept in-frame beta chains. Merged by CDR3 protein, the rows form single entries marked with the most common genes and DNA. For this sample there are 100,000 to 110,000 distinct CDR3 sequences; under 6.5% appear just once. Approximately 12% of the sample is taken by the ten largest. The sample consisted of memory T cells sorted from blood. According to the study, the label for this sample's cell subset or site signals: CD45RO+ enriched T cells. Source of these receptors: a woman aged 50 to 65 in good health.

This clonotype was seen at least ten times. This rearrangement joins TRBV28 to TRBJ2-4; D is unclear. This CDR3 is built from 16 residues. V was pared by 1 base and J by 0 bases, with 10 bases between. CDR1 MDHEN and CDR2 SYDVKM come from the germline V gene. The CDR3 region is CASSLSDFLAKNIQYF. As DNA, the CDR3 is TGTGCCAGCAGTTTATCCGATTTCCTAGCCAAAAACATTCAGTACTTC.

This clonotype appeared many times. The CDR3 region is CASSYSILSGGTDTQYF. Written as DNA, the CDR3 is TGTGCCAGCAGTTACTCGATCTTGTCCGGGGGGACAGATACGCAGTATTTT. This chain joins TRBV6-6 and TRBJ2-3; 7 nucleotides agree with TRBD2. The trim removed 0 bases at V and 3 bases at J, leaving 9 bases unmatched. This CDR3 is built from 17 residues. Germline-derived CDR1 and CDR2 are MNHNY and SVGAGI (reference sequence).

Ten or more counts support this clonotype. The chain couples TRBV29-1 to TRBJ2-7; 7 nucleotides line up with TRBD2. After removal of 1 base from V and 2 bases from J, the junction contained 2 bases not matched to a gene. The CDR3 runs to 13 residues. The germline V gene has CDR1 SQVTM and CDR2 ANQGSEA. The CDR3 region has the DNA TGCAGCGTTGAAGGTCTAGCGGCCTACGAGCAGTACTTC. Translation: CSVEGLAAYEQYF.

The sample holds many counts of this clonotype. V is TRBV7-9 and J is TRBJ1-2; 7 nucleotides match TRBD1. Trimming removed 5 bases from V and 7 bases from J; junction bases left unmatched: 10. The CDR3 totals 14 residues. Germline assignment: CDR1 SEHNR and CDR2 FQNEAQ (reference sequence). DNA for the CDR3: TGTGCCAGCAGCCCTTTTCAGGGGGTGGCTGGCTACACCTTC. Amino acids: CASSPFQGVAGYTF.

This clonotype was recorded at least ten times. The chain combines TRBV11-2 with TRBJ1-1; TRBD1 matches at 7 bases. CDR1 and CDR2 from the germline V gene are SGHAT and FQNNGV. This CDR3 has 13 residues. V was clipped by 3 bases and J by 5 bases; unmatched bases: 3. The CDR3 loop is CASSFNRGTEAFF. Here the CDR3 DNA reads TGTGCCAGCAGCTTCAACAGGGGAACTGAAGCTTTCTTT.

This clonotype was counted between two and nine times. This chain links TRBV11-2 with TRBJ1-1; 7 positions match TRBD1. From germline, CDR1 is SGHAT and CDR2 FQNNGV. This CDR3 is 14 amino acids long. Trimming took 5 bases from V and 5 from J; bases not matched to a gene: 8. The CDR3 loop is CASSPDRVGTEAFF. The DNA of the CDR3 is TGTGCCAGCAGCCCCGACAGGGTTGGAACTGAAGCTTTCTTT.

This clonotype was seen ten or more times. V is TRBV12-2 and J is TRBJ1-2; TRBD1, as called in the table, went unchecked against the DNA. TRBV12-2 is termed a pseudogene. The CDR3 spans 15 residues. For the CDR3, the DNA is TGTGCAAGTCGCCATCCCTCGAGGGGGAAACATGGCTACACCTTC. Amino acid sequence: CASRHPSRGKHGYTF.

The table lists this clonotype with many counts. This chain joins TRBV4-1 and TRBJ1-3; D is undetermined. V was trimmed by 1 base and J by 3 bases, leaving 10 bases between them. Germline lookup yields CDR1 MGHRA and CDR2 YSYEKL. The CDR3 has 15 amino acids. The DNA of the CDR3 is TGCGCCAGCAGCCAAGTTCCCACGGATGGAAACACCATATATTTT. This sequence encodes CASSQVPTDGNTIYF.

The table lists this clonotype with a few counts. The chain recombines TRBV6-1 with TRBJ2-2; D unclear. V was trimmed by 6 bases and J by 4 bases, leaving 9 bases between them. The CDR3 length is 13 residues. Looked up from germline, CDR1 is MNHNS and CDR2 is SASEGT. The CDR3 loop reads CASSRVGTGELFF. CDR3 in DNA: TGTGCCAGCAGCCGAGTAGGCACCGGGGAGCTGTTTTTT.

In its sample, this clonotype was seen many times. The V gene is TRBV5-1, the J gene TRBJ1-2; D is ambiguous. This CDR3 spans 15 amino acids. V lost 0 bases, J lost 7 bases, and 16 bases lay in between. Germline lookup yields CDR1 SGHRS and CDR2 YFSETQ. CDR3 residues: CASSLAGEATRGYTF. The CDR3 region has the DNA TGCGCCAGCAGCTTGGCTGGCGAGGCTACCCGTGGCTACACCTTC.

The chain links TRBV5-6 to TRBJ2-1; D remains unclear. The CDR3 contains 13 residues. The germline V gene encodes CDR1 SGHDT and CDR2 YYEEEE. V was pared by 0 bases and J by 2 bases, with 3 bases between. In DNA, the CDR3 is TGTGCCAGCAGCTTGGACGCCTACAATGAGCAGTTCTTC. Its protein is CASSLDAYNEQFF. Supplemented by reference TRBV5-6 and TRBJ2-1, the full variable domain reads DAGVTQSPTHLIKTRGQQVTLRCSPKSGHDTVSWYQQALGQGPQFIFQYYEEEERQRGNFPDRFSGHQFPNYSSELNVNALLLGDSALYLCASSLDAYNEQFFGPGTRLTVL.

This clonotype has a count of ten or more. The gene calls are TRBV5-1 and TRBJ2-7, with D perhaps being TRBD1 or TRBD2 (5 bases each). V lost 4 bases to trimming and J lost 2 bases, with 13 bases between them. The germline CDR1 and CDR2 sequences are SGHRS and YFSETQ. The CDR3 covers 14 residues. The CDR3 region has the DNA TGCGCCAGCAGCCGGAGAGGGGAAACCTACGAGCAGTACTTC. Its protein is CASSRRGETYEQYF.

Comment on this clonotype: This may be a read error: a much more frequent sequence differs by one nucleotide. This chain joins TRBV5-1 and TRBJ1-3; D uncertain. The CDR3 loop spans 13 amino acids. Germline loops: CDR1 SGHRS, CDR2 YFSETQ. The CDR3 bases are TGCGCCAGCAGTGGTGGTGAGGGAAAAACCATATATTTT. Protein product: CASSGGEGKTIYF.

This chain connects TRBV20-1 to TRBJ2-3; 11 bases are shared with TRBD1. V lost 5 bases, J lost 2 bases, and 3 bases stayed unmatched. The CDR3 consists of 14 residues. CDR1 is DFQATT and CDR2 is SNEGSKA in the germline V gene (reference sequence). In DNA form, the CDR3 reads TGCAGTGCTGGACAGGGGGCTATCACAGATACGCAGTATTTT. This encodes CSAGQGAITDTQYF.

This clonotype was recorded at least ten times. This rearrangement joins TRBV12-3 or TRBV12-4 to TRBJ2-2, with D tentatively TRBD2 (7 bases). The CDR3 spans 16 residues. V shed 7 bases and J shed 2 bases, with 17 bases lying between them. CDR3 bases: TGTGCCAGCAAGGGGGGGCTAGCGGCCAACACCGGGGAGCTGTTTTTT. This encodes CASKGGLAANTGELFF.

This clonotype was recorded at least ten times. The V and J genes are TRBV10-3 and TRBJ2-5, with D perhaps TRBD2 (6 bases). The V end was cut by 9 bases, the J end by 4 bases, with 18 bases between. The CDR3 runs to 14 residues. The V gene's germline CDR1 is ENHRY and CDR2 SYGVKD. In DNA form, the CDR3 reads TGTGCCATACGAAATACGGAGGGCCCAGAGACCCAGTACTTC. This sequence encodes CAIRNTEGPETQYF.

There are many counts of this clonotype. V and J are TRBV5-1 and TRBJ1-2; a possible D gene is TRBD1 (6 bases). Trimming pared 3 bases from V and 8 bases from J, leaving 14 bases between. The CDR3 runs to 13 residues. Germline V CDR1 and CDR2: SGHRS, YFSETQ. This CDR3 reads CASSSGQFIGYTF. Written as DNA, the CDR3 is TGCGCCAGCAGCTCTGGACAGTTCATCGGCTACACCTTC.

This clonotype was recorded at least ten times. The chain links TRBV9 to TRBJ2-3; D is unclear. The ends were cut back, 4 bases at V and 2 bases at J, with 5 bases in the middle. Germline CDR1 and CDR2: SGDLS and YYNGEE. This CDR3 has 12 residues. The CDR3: CASSRNTDTQYF. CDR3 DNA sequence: TGTGCCAGCAGCAGAAACACAGATACGCAGTATTTT.

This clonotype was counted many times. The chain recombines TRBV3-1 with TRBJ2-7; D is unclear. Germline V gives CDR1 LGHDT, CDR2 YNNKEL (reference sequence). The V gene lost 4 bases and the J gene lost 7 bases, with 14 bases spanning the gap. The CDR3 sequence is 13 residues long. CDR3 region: CASSRGLILEQYF. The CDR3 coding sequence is TGTGCCAGCAGCCGGGGTCTGATACTGGAGCAGTACTTC.

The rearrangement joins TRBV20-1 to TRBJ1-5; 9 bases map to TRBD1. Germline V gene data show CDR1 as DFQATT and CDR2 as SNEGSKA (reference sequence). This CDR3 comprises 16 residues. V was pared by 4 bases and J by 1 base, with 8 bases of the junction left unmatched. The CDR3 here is CSAINNRGPSNQPQHF. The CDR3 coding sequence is TGCAGTGCTATAAATAACAGGGGGCCGAGCAATCAGCCCCAGCATTTT.

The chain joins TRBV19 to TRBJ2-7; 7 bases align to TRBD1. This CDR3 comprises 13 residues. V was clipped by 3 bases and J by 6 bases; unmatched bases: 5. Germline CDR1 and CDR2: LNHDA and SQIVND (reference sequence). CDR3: CASSIYPGGEQYV. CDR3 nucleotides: TGTGCCAGTAGTATCTATCCAGGGGGCGAGCAGTACGTC.

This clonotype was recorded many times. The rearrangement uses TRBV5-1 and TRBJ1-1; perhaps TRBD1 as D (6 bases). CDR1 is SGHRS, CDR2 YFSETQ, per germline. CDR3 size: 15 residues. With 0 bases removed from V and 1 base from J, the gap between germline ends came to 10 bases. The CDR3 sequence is CASSLDRGWNTEAFF. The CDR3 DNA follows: TGCGCCAGCAGCTTGGATAGGGGGTGGAACACTGAAGCTTTCTTT.

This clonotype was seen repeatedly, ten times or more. The CDR3 is CASSEGTIHNEQFF. The CDR3 region has the DNA TGTGCCAGCAGTGAGGGGACCATACACAATGAGCAGTTCTTC. This sequence joins TRBV25-1 and TRBJ2-1; either TRBD1 or TRBD2 may supply D (5 bases each). Germline V gene lookup returns CDR1 MGHDK and CDR2 SYGVNS. The CDR3 is 14 amino acids. Trimming took 3 bases from V and 5 from J, leaving 11 bases between them.

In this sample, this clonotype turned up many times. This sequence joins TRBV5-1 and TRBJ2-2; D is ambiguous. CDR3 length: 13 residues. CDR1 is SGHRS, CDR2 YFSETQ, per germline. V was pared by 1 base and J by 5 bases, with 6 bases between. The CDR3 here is CASSLILTGELFF. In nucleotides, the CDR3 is TGCGCCAGCAGCTTGATCTTAACCGGGGAGCTGTTTTTT.

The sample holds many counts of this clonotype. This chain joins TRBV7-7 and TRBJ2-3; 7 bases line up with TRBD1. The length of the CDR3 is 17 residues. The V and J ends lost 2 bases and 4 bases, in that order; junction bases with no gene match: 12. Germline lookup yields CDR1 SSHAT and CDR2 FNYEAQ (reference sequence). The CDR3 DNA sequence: TGTGCCAGCAGCTTATTTCTTATGAGACAGGGTGCAGATACGCAGTATTTT. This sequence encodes CASSLFLMRQGADTQYF.

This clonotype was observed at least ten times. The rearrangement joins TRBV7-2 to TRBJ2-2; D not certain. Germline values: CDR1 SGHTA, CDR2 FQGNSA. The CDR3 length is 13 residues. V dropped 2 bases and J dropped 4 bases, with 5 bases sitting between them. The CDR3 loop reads CASSLPSTGELFF. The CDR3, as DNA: TGTGCCAGCAGCTTACCTAGCACCGGGGAGCTGTTTTTT.

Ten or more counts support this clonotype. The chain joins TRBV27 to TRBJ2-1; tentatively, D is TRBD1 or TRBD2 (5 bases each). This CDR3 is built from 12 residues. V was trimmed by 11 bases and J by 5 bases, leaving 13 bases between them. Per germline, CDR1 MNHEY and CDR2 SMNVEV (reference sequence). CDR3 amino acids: CAASRGHNEQFF. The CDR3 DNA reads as TGTGCCGCTAGCCGGGGCCACAATGAGCAGTTCTTC.

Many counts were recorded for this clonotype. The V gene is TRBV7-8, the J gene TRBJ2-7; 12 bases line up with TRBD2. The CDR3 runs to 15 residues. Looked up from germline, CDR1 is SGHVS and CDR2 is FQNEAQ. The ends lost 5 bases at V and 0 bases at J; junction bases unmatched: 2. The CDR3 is CASSTSGRFSYEQYF. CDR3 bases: TGTGCCAGCAGCACTAGCGGGAGGTTCTCCTACGAGCAGTACTTC. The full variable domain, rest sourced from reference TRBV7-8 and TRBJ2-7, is GAGVSQSPRYKVAKRGQDVALRCDPISGHVSLFWYQQALGQGPEFLTYFQNEAQLDKSGLPSDRFFAERPEGSVSTLKIQRTQQEDSAVYLCASSTSGRFSYEQYFGPGTRLTVT.

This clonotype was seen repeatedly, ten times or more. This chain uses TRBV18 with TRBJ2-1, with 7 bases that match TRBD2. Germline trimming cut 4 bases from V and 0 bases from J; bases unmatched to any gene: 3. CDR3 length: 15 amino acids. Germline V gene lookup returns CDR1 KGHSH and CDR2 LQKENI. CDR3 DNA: TGTGCCAGCTCACAGGGAGGGAGCTCCTACAATGAGCAGTTCTTC. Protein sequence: CASSQGGSSYNEQFF.

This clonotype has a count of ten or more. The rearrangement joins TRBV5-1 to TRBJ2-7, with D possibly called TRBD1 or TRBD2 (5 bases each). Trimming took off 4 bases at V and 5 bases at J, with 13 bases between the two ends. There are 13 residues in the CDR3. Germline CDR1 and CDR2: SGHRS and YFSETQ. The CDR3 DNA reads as TGCGCCAGCAGCCGGAATTTGGGGGACGAGCAGTACTTC. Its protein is CASSRNLGDEQYF.

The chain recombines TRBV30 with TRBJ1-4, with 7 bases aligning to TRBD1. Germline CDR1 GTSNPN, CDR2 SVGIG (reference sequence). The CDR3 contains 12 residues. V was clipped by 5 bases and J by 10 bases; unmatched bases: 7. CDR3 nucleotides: TGTGCCTGGGATCGACAGGGAGGAAAACTGTTTTTT. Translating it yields CAWDRQGGKLFF.